The present T cell receptor (beta chain) was sequenced within a study of OX40 agonist ivuxolimab in advanced cancers. Study context: Six ivuxolimab dose levels, 0.01 to 10 mg/kg, were given intravenously every 2 weeks.

The study, taken as a whole, reports: Antigen specificity was not determined for the expanded peripheral T cells. A proportion of nonresponders additionally exhibited low normalized T-cell clonal expansion. Low clonal expansion, among the lowest seen, marked partial responders at 0.1-3.0 mg/kg.

V was cut by 4 bases and J by 4 bases, with 19 bases left in between. This CDR3 is built from 16 residues. The V gene's germline CDR1 is SGHRS and CDR2 YFSETQ. The protocol was immunoSEQ multiplex PCR, while the TCRdb copy is restricted to in-frame clones and leaves out a portion. The sample records about 37,000 clones, 85% to 90% being singletons. To note about this clone: The antigen is undetermined.

This sequence originates from an adult with an advanced solid tumor such as melanoma, head and neck, liver or kidney cancer. The chain employs TRBV5-1 and TRBJ2-3; tentative D call: TRBD2 (6 bases). Sequencing was performed on CD4+ or CD8+ T cells sorted from blood, taken in a trial of the OX40 agonist ivuxolimab. For the CDR3, the DNA is TGCGCCAGCAGCCATCCGGGGGTAGGCGTTGCAGATACGCAGTATTTT. It is translated as CASSHPGVGVADTQYF.